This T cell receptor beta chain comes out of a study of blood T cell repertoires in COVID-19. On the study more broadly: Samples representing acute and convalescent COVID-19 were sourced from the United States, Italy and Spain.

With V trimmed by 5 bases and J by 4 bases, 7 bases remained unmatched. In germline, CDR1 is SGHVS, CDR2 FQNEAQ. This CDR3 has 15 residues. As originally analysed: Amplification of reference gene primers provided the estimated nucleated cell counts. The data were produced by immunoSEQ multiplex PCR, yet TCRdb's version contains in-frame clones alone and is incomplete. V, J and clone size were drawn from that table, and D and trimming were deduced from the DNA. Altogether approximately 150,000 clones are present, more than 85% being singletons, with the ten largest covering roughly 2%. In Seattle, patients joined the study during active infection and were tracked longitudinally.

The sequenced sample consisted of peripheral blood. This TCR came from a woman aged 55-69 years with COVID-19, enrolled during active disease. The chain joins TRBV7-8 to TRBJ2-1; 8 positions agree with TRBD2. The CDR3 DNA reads TGTGCCAGCAGCCATTCGGGGGGGCTTTACAATGAGCAGTTCTTC. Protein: CASSHSGGLYNEQFF.